Given below is one T cell receptor beta chain in context. This entry comes from a study of T cell changes during pregnancy in multiple sclerosis. CDR1 and CDR2 (germline): SEHNR, FQNEAQ (reference sequence). This CDR3 has 14 amino acids. Between the trimmed V and J ends, which lost 2 bases and 1 base, there was a span of 8 bases. The repertoire was sequenced with immunoSEQ multiplex PCR; TCRdb's copy has only in-frame clones and lacks some. The table records 70,000 to 80,000 clones, over 80% of them present only once. The specimen comprised peripheral blood, sampled in the first trimester of pregnancy. V and J are TRBV7-9 and TRBJ1-1; D gene uncertain. This TCR was sampled from a female donor with multiple sclerosis, enrolled in a pregnancy study. CDR3 in DNA: TGTGCCAGCAGCTTACAAAAACAGAACACTGAAGCTTTCTTT. As protein: CASSLQKQNTEAFF.